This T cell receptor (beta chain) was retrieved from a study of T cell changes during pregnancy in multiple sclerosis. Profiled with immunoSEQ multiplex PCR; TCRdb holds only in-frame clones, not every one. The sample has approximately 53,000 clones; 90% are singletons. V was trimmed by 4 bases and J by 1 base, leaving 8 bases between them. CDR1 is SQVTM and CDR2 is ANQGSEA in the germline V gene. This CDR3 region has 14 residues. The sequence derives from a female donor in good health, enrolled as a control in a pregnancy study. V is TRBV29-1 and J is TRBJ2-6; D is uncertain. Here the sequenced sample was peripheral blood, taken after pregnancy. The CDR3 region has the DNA TGCAGCGTTGGAGACACTTCTGGGGCCAACGTCCTGACTTTC. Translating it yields CSVGDTSGANVLTF.